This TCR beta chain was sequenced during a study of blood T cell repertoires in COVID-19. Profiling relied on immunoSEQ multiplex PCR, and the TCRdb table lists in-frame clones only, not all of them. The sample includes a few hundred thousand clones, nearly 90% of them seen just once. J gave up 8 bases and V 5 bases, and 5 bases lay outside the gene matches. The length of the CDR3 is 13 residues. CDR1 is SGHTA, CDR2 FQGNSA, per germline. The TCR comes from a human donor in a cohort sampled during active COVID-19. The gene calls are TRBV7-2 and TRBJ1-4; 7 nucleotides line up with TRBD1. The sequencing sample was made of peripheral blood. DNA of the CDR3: TGTGCCAGCAGCCAGGGGGTCCGGGAAAAACTGTTTTTT. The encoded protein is CASSQGVREKLFF. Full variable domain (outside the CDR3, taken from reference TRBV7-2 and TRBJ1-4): GAGVSQSPSNKVTEKGKDVELRCDPISGHTALYWYRQSLGQGLEFLIYFQGNSAPDKSGLPSDRFSAERTGGSVSTLTIQRTQQEDSAVYLCASSQGVREKLFFGSGTQLSVL.